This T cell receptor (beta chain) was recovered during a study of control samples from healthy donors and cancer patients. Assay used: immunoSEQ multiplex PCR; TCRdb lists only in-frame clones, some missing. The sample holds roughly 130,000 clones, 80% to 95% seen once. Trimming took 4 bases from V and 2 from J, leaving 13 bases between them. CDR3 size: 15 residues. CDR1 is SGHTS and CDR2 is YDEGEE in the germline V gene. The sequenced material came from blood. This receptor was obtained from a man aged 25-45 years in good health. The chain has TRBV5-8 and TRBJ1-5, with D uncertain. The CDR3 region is CASSKTSRGNQPQHF. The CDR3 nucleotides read TGTGCCAGCAGCAAGACCTCGAGGGGCAATCAGCCCCAGCATTTT.